This T cell receptor beta chain was sequenced in a study of T-cell memory formation after mild COVID-19. This clonotype was detected only a few times. TCRdb redid the calling of the 5' RACE reads with MiXCR, one entry per CDR3 protein. This sample has more than 400,000 distinct CDR3 sequences, with 18% found just once. After removal of 5 bases from V and 5 bases from J, the junction contained 10 bases not matched to a gene. This CDR3 is 15 amino acids long. From germline, CDR1 is SGHKS and CDR2 YYEKEE (reference sequence). Sample: PBMCs or a T cell subset sorted from them (not recorded which). J is TRBJ2-5 and V is TRBV5-5, with 9 bases aligning to TRBD2. This clonotype was obtained from an adult woman who had mild COVID-19 (a few samples of this study predate the infection). Cell type and time point are not known. The CDR3 region is CASSAGTSRSETQYF. For the CDR3, the DNA is TGTGCCAGCAGTGCCGGGACTAGCAGGTCGGAGACCCAGTACTTC.